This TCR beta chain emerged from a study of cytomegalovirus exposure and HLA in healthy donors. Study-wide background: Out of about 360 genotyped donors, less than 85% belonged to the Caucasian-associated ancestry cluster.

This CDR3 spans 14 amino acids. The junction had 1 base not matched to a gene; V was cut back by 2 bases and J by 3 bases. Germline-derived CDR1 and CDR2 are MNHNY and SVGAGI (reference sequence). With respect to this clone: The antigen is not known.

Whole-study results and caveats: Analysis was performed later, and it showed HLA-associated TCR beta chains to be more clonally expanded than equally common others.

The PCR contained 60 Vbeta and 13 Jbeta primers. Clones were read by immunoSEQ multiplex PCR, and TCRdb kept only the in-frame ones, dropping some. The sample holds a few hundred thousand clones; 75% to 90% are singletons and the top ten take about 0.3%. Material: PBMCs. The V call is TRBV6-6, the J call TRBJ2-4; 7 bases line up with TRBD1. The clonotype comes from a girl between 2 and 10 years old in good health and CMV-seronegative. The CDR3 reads CASSYTGDKNIQYF. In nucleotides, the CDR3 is TGTGCCAGCAGTTACACAGGGGACAAAAACATTCAGTACTTC.